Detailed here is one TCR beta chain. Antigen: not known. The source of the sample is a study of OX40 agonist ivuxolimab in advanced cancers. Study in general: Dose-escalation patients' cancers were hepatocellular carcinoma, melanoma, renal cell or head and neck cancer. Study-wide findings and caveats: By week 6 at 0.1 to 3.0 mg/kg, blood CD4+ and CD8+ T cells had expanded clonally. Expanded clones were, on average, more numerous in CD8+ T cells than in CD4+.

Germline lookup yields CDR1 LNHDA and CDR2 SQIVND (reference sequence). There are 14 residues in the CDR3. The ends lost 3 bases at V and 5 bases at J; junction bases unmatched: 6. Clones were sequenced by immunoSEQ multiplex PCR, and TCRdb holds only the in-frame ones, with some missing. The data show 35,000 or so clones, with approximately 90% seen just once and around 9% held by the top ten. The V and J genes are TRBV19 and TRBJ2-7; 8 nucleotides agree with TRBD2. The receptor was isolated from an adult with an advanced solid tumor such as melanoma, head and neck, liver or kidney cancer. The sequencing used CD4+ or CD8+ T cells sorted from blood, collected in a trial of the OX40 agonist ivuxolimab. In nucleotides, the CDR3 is TGTGCCAGTAGTATCCAGCGGGAGTCACACGAGCAGTACTTC. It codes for CASSIQRESHEQYF.